The 9 T cell receptor beta chains below were found in one sample sequenced in a study of blood T cell repertoires in COVID-19. Using immunoSEQ multiplex PCR, the repertoire was profiled, and TCRdb retains in-frame clones only, with some absent. In the table there are 65,000 to 75,000 clones, 89% of which are singletons. The specimen was peripheral blood. These receptor sequences come from a woman in her forties or fifties with active COVID-19.

This clone showed up just once. The V gene is TRBV7-8, the J gene TRBJ2-6; TRBD1 matches at 7 bases. With V trimmed by 5 bases and J by 0 bases, 1 base remained unmatched. Germline CDR1 SGHVS, CDR2 FQNEAQ. CDR3 length equals 15 residues. CDR3 loop: CASSRDSSGANVLTF. The DNA of the CDR3 is TGTGCCAGCAGCCGGGACAGCTCTGGGGCCAACGTCCTGACTTTC.

The chain recombines TRBV28 with TRBJ2-7; D may be TRBD2 (5 bases). The CDR3 covers 12 residues. Per the germline V gene, CDR1 is MDHEN and CDR2 is SYDVKM. V shed 4 bases and J shed 2 bases, with 6 bases lying between them. CDR3 coding DNA: TGTGCCAGCAGTTGGGGAGCCTACGAGCAGTACTTC. Protein sequence: CASSWGAYEQYF.

This sequence joins TRBV27 and TRBJ1-2, with D possibly matching TRBD1 (5 bases). CDR3 length: 16 amino acids. Germline V gives CDR1 MNHEY, CDR2 SMNVEV (reference sequence). V lost 5 bases to trimming and J lost 1 base, with 17 bases between them. CDR3 sequence: CASSRNSGGGNYGYTF. The CDR3 DNA is TGTGCCAGCAGTCGGAATTCGGGGGGGGGTAACTATGGCTACACCTTC.

In this sample, this clone turned up once. The chain links TRBV2 to TRBJ2-5, with a weak D call TRBD2 (5 bases). This CDR3 has 16 amino acids. Germline loops: CDR1 SNHLY, CDR2 FYNNEI. V lost 7 bases and J 0 bases, leaving 18 bases between the germline ends. The DNA of the CDR3 is TGTGCCAGCACTGGAGTCGTCGGGCGGGACCAAGAGACCCAGTACTTC. Translation gives CASTGVVGRDQETQYF. The whole variable domain, filled in from reference TRBV2 and TRBJ2-5, reads EPEVTQTPSHQVTQMGQEVILRCVPISNHLYFYWYRQILGQKVEFLVSFYNNEISEKSEIFDDQFSVERPDGSNFTLKIRSTKLEDSAMYFCASTGVVGRDQETQYFGPGTRLLVL.

This rearrangement joins TRBV5-5 to TRBJ2-7; a possible D gene is TRBD1 (5 bases). Trimming took 0 bases from V and 4 from J, leaving 8 bases between them. The germline V gene has CDR1 SGHKS and CDR2 YYEKEE (reference sequence). The CDR3 spans 13 residues. The CDR3 here is CASSLAAGYEQYF. CDR3 bases: TGTGCCAGCAGCTTGGCGGCAGGGTACGAGCAGTACTTC.

The rearrangement joins TRBV5-1 to TRBJ1-6; D is unclear. V was pared by 2 bases and J by 3 bases, with 9 bases between. Germline loops: CDR1 SGHRS, CDR2 YFSETQ. CDR3 length equals 15 residues. Here the CDR3 reads CASSLPNSYNSPLHF. Written as DNA, the CDR3 is TGCGCCAGCAGCTTACCGAACAGCTATAATTCACCCCTCCACTTT. The full variable domain, with the rest looked up from reference TRBV5-1 and TRBJ1-6, is KAGVTQTPRYLIKTRGQQVTLSCSPISGHRSVSWYQQTPGQGLQFLFEYFSETQRNKGNFPGRFSGRQFSNSRSEMNVSTLELGDSALYLCASSLPNSYNSPLHFGNGTRLTVT.

The gene calls are TRBV19 and TRBJ1-2, with D possibly matching TRBD1 (5 bases). V was pared by 10 bases and J by 1 base, with 19 bases between. Germline V gene data show CDR1 as LNHDA and CDR2 as SQIVND (reference sequence). This CDR3 comprises 15 residues. This CDR3 is CATKAGGRNNYGYTF. Here the CDR3 DNA reads TGTGCCACCAAAGCCGGGGGACGCAATAACTATGGCTACACCTTC.

V usage is TRBV5-4 and J usage is TRBJ2-5, with 11 bases aligning to TRBD1. The germline gives CDR1 SGHNT, CDR2 YYREEE (reference sequence). Germline trimming cut 4 bases from V and 5 bases from J; bases unmatched to any gene: 7. The CDR3 extends over 15 amino acids. The CDR3 is CASSTGTGGVETQYF. The DNA of the CDR3 is TGTGCCAGCAGCACCGGGACAGGGGGAGTGGAGACCCAGTACTTC. The full variable domain, in which reference TRBV5-4 and TRBJ2-5 provide the parts outside the CDR3, is ETGVTQSPTHLIKTRGQQVTLRCSSQSGHNTVSWYQQALGQGPQFIFQYYREEENGRGNFPPRFSGLQFPNYSSELNVNALELDDSALYLCASSTGTGGVETQYFGPGTRLLVL.

The chain joins TRBV30 to TRBJ2-7; D might be TRBD2 (7 bases). The length of the CDR3 is 13 residues. Between the trimmed V and J ends, which lost 1 base and 3 bases, there was a span of 10 bases. Germline assignment: CDR1 GTSNPN and CDR2 SVGIG (reference sequence). DNA of the CDR3: TGTGCCTGGAGTGCGGGGGGCGGCTACGAGCAGTACTTC. It yields the protein CAWSAGGGYEQYF.